The 22 T cell receptor beta chains in this list originate from one sample, sequenced in a study of T-cell memory formation after mild COVID-19. TCRdb reprocessed the 5' RACE reads with MiXCR, giving one entry per CDR3 protein. The sample holds 350,000 to 500,000 distinct CDR3 sequences, over 15% seen once. The sample comprised PBMCs or a T cell subset sorted from them (not recorded which). These receptors came from a man between 18 and 29 years old who had mild COVID-19 (a few samples of this study predate the infection). Cell type and time point are not known.

The V gene is TRBV5-5, the J gene TRBJ2-3; TRBD2 agrees at 12 bases. With 3 bases clipped from V and 4 bases from J, the junction kept 9 bases outside the gene matches. Germline CDR1 reads SGHKS; CDR2 reads YYEKEE (reference sequence). The CDR3 is 17 residues long. The CDR3 nucleotides are TGTGCCAGCAGCTCTTCCGTGACTAGCGGGGGATCAGATACGCAGTATTTT. Translated: CASSSSVTSGGSDTQYF.

The chain uses TRBV10-3 and TRBJ1-4; 8 nucleotides agree with TRBD1. The CDR3 contains 15 residues. J lost 8 bases, V lost 2 bases, and 7 bases had no gene match. Germline V gene data show CDR1 as ENHRY and CDR2 as SYGVKD. CDR3 region: CAISEPGGTGEKLFF. CDR3 nucleotides: TGTGCCATCAGTGAGCCGGGGGGGACAGGAGAAAAACTGTTTTTT.

This clonotype occurred a few times. V usage is TRBV5-1 and J usage is TRBJ2-7, with TRBD2 identical over 10 bases. Unmatched junction bases numbered 8, after V lost 3 bases and J lost 5 bases. Germline values: CDR1 SGHRS, CDR2 YFSETQ. This CDR3 contains 15 residues. CDR3 nucleotide sequence: TGCGCCAGCAGCTCGGACGGGACTAGCGTCGACGAGCAGTACGTC. Encoded protein: CASSSDGTSVDEQYV.

This rearrangement joins TRBV2 to TRBJ2-2; the match to TRBD1 covers 9 bases. Looked up from germline, CDR1 is SNHLY and CDR2 is FYNNEI. The CDR3 covers 16 residues. Trimming at V came to 10 bases and at J to 7 bases, leaving 16 bases not matched to a gene. CDR3 sequence: CATTGGRGGGGGELFF. CDR3 nucleotides: TGTGCCACGACAGGGGGGCGAGGAGGCGGAGGCGGGGAGCTGTTTTTT.

V usage is TRBV7-2 and J usage is TRBJ1-5; TRBD1 is a possible D gene (5 bases). V lost 5 bases and J lost 9, with 11 bases in between. Germline CDR1 and CDR2: SGHTA and FQGNSA. This CDR3 is 12 amino acids long. The CDR3: CASSAQGGPQHF. Written as DNA, the CDR3 is TGTGCCAGCAGCGCGCAGGGTGGGCCCCAGCATTTT.

This clonotype turned up a few times. V and J are TRBV10-3 and TRBJ2-6; D is unclear. V was cut by 5 bases and J by 0 bases, with 5 bases left in between. Germline CDR1 ENHRY, CDR2 SYGVKD. CDR3 length: 14 residues. The CDR3 region is CAISPPSGANVLTF. The DNA of the CDR3 is TGTGCCATCAGTCCCCCCTCTGGGGCCAACGTCCTGACTTTC.

The chain uses TRBV5-1 and TRBJ2-2; tentatively, D is TRBD1 (5 bases). V shed 4 bases and J shed 0 bases, with 7 bases lying between them. Germline CDR1 is SGHRS and CDR2 is YFSETQ. The CDR3 contains 14 residues. The CDR3 DNA reads TGCGCCAGCAGCGGACAACCGAACACCGGGGAGCTGTTTTTT. Translation gives CASSGQPNTGELFF.

The V gene is TRBV7-2, the J gene TRBJ1-1, with no clear D. V was clipped by 1 base and J by 0 bases, with 9 bases between them. The CDR3 runs 15 residues. Germline assignment: CDR1 SGHTA and CDR2 FQGNSA. The CDR3 spells CASSLGLGMNTEAFF. CDR3 in DNA: TGTGCCAGCAGCTTAGGGTTGGGGATGAACACTGAAGCTTTCTTT.

Notes on this clonotype: At one boundary the junction diverges from the germline segment, which might be a read error. The V gene is TRBV10-3, the J gene TRBJ1-1, with 10 positions matching TRBD1. There are 13 residues in the CDR3. In germline, CDR1 is ENHRY, CDR2 SYGVKD. The CDR3 DNA sequence: TGTGCCATCAGACGACAGGGGGCCTCAGAAGTTGATTTT. Translated: CAIRRQGASEVDF.

V gene TRBV5-6 combines with J gene TRBJ2-7, with D perhaps matching TRBD1 (5 bases). Germline CDR1 and CDR2: SGHDT and YYEEEE. The CDR3 covers 12 residues. Trimming shortened V by 3 bases and J by 3 bases, and 7 bases separated the two germline ends. CDR3: CASSSTDYEQYF. In nucleotides, the CDR3 is TGTGCCAGCAGCTCGACAGACTACGAGCAGTACTTC.

The chain recombines TRBV12-3 or TRBV12-4 with TRBJ2-1; D not resolved. CDR3 size: 13 residues. The V end was cut by 3 bases, the J end by 10 bases, with 13 bases between. The CDR3 protein is CASSFNYFTEQFF. The DNA of the CDR3 is TGTGCCAGCAGTTTTAACTACTTCACGGAGCAGTTCTTC.

This sequence joins TRBV4-3 and TRBJ2-1; D remains unclear. The germline V gene has CDR1 LGHNA and CDR2 YSLEER. V was cut by 4 bases and J by 6 bases, with 19 bases left in between. CDR3 length equals 16 residues. The CDR3 is CASSRGTPYVGNEQFF. In nucleotides, the CDR3 is TGCGCCAGCAGCCGCGGTACCCCCTATGTGGGCAATGAGCAGTTCTTC.

This clonotype was detected only a few times. V gene TRBV12-3 or TRBV12-4 combines with J gene TRBJ1-1; tentative D call: TRBD1 (5 bases). CDR3 length equals 13 residues. V lost 8 bases to trimming and J lost 1 base, with 11 bases between them. CDR3 loop: CASQTDANTEAFF. The CDR3 bases are TGTGCCAGCCAGACAGATGCGAACACTGAAGCTTTCTTT.

This clonotype was seen only a few times. The CDR3 here is CASSYESSGETQYF. In DNA, the CDR3 is TGTGCCAGCAGTTATGAGAGTAGCGGAGAGACCCAGTACTTC. V and J are TRBV6-6 and TRBJ2-5, with D possibly being TRBD2 (6 bases). Per the germline V gene, CDR1 is MNHNY and CDR2 is SVGAGI (reference sequence). Trimming removed 3 bases from V and 4 bases from J, with 12 bases in between. This CDR3 contains 14 residues.

This clonotype was detected a few times. The chain carries TRBV3-1 and TRBJ2-1; TRBD1 might be the D (5 bases). This CDR3 spans 15 amino acids. Between the trimmed V and J ends, which lost 2 bases and 6 bases, there was a span of 14 bases. Germline-derived CDR1 and CDR2 are LGHDT and YNNKEL (reference sequence). The CDR3 region is CASSQLPQGRNEQFF. DNA of the CDR3: TGTGCCAGCAGCCAACTGCCCCAGGGTCGCAATGAGCAGTTCTTC.

This clonotype was seen a handful of times. The CDR3 nucleotides read TGTGCCACCAGTGATACCGGGTTCGGCGAGACCCAGTACTTC. It is translated as CATSDTGFGETQYF. The chain combines TRBV24-1 with TRBJ2-5; D not certain. V lost 3 bases to trimming and J lost 5 bases, with 12 bases between them. CDR1 KGHDR and CDR2 SFDVKD come from the germline V gene. This CDR3 has 14 amino acids.

This sequence joins TRBV25-1 and TRBJ1-2; no firm D call. Looked up from germline, CDR1 is MGHDK and CDR2 is SYGVNS. CDR3 length: 11 residues. V dropped 1 base and J dropped 7 bases, with 4 bases sitting between them. CDR3 protein: CASSEFAGYTF. CDR3 bases: TGTGCCAGCAGTGAATTTGCTGGCTACACCTTC.

The rearrangement uses TRBV6-2 or TRBV6-3 and TRBJ2-7; a weak D match, TRBD1 (5 bases). This CDR3 spans 15 amino acids. V was cut by 2 bases and J by 4 bases, with 15 bases left in between. The germline V gene encodes CDR1 MNHEY and CDR2 SVGEGT. CDR3 sequence: CASSYGDSVWYEQYV. In nucleotides, the CDR3 is TGTGCCAGCAGTTACGGAGACAGCGTGTGGTACGAGCAGTACGTC.

This clonotype occurred many times. The J gene is TRBJ2-2, the V gene TRBV4-3; D may match TRBD1 or TRBD2 (5 bases each). Germline V gene data show CDR1 as LGHNA and CDR2 as YSLEER. V lost 0 bases and J lost 10, with 9 bases in between. The CDR3 is 13 amino acids. The CDR3 DNA follows: TGCGCCAGCAGCCAAGAAGACGGGGCGGAGCTGTTTTTT. Protein: CASSQEDGAELFF.

CDR3 residues: CASRKGSFTDTQYF. CDR3 DNA sequence: TGTGCCAGCAGAAAGGGATCATTCACAGATACGCAGTATTTT. The genes are TRBV6-2 or TRBV6-3 and TRBJ2-3, with unresolved D. The CDR3 totals 14 residues. Trimming removed 6 bases at V and 2 bases at J, with 12 bases between. CDR1 is MNHEY and CDR2 is SVGEGT in the germline V gene.

Remarks on this clonotype: A much larger clone sits a single nucleotide away, making a read error possible. The V call is TRBV5-1, the J call TRBJ1-1, with unresolved D. Germline assignment: CDR1 SGHRS and CDR2 YFSETQ. The CDR3 spans 13 residues. Here the CDR3 DNA reads TGCGCCAGCAGCCCGGATGGGTTCGCTGAAGATTTCTTT. This encodes CASSPDGFAEDFF. The complete variable domain, with remaining parts taken from reference TRBV5-1 and TRBJ1-1, reads KAGVTQTPRYLIKTRGQQVTLSCSPISGHRSVSWYQQTPGQGLQFLFEYFSETQRNKGNFPGRFSGRQFSNSRSEMNVSTLELGDSALYLCASSPDGFAEDFFGQGTRLTVV.

This clonotype came up a few times. The genes are TRBV6-5 and TRBJ2-1; 10 bases agree with TRBD2. The CDR3 contains 19 residues. V trimming: 0 bases; J trimming: 8 bases; junction bases outside the gene matches: 16. Germline V gene sequence: CDR1 MNHEY, CDR2 SVGAGI. The CDR3 region has the DNA TGTGCCAGCAGTTACTCGTTTTGGGGCAGCGGGGGGGAACGGGATGAGCAGTTCTTC. It specifies CASSYSFWGSGGERDEQFF.